These T cell receptor beta chains were read from a single sample in a study of blood T cell repertoires in COVID-19. The data were produced by immunoSEQ multiplex PCR, yet TCRdb's version contains in-frame clones alone and is incomplete. The sample carries around 240,000 clones, 86% recorded once. Sequenced material: PBMCs or T cells enriched from blood (not recorded which). These receptor sequences come from a woman aged 45-60 years who had recovered from COVID-19. CDR3s include the opening cysteine and the closing phenylalanine or tryptophan. The D gene is left open where the match is weak. Some rows have no size entry. The others give once, few or many, or a class for an expanded clone.

j_call	clone_size	v_call	d_call	cdr3_aa	cdr3_nt
TRBJ2-7	.	TRBV6-5	.	CASRKQGSYEQYF	TGTGCCAGCAGGAAACAGGGCTCCTACGAGCAGTACTTC
TRBJ2-2	.	TRBV20-1	TRBD2	CSASSRLAGDANTGELFF	TGCAGTGCTAGTTCAAGACTAGCGGGCGACGCGAACACCGGGGAGCTGTTTTTT
TRBJ2-2	.	TRBV2	TRBD2	CASSEEYVAGGSGELFF	TGTGCCAGCAGTGAGGAGTATGTAGCGGGGGGCTCCGGGGAGCTGTTTTTT
TRBJ2-7	few	TRBV4-3	.	CASSQVVGSSYEQYF	TGCGCCAGCAGCCAAGTTGTGGGCAGCTCCTACGAGCAGTACTTC
TRBJ1-1	.	TRBV29-1	.	CSVIQGIAEAFF	TGCAGCGTGATACAGGGAATCGCTGAAGCTTTCTTT
TRBJ1-2	.	TRBV29-1	TRBD1	CSVEDLRQGVDYGYTF	TGCAGCGTTGAAGATCTACGACAGGGGGTAGACTATGGCTACACCTTC
TRBJ1-1	.	TRBV6-5	TRBD1	CASRTGGGITEAFF	TGTGCCAGCAGGACAGGGGGCGGAATCACTGAAGCTTTCTTT
TRBJ1-1	.	TRBV4-2	.	CASSQGSGWNTEAFF	TGTGCCAGCAGCCAAGGTTCAGGCTGGAACACTGAAGCTTTCTTT
TRBJ1-1	.	TRBV2	TRBD1	CASSGQGIREAFF	TGTGCCAGCAGTGGACAGGGAATTCGGGAAGCTTTCTTT
TRBJ2-1	.	TRBV20-1	.	CSASAPRGREQFF	TGCAGTGCTAGTGCACCACGGGGGAGAGAGCAGTTCTTC
TRBJ1-5	.	TRBV30	TRBD1	CAWSPLDRAGQPQHF	TGTGCCTGGAGTCCATTGGACAGGGCAGGGCAGCCCCAGCATTTT
TRBJ2-7	.	TRBV12-5	TRBD1	CASGLGRDRIYEQYF	TGTGCTAGTGGTTTGGGACGGGACAGAATCTACGAGCAGTACTTC
TRBJ1-3	.	TRBV27	TRBD1	CASRPIGTGRPYSGNTIYF	TGTGCCAGCAGACCCATTGGGACAGGGAGGCCTTACTCTGGAAACACCATATATTTT
TRBJ2-1	.	TRBV10-3	TRBD2	CAISDREGPSYNEQFF	TGTGCCATCAGTGACCGGGAGGGCCCCTCCTACAATGAGCAGTTCTTC
TRBJ1-1	.	TRBV15	TRBD1	CATRRQGSTEAFF	TGTGCCACCAGGAGACAGGGGAGCACTGAAGCTTTCTTT
TRBJ2-7	.	TRBV2	TRBD2	CASSAEREYEQYF	TGTGCCAGCAGTGCCGAGCGGGAGTACGAGCAGTACTTC
TRBJ2-1	.	TRBV11-2	.	CASSFSHASDEQFF	TGTGCCAGCAGCTTTTCCCACGCAAGCGATGAGCAGTTCTTC
TRBJ1-2	.	TRBV5-5	.	CASSPRSWMDKTNYGYTF	TGTGCCAGCAGCCCCAGGAGTTGGATGGACAAAACTAACTATGGCTACACCTTC
TRBJ1-3	.	TRBV29-1	TRBD1	CSVEEPSNRGNTIYF	TGCAGCGTTGAAGAGCCGTCGAACAGGGGTAACACCATATATTTT
TRBJ2-5	.	TRBV5-1	TRBD1	CASSFNGGRTGVGTQYF	TGCGCCAGCAGCTTCAATGGGGGCAGGACAGGGGTTGGGACCCAGTACTTC
TRBJ2-7	few	TRBV7-9	TRBD2	CASIRGVAPYEQYF	TGTGCCAGCATCCGGGGGGTAGCCCCCTACGAGCAGTACTTC
TRBJ2-6	.	TRBV7-2	.	CASTHRSGANVLTF	TGTGCCAGCACCCACAGATCCGGGGCCAACGTCCTGACTTTC
TRBJ1-5	.	TRBV18	.	CASSPTGNQPQHF	TGTGCCAGCTCACCTACAGGGAATCAGCCCCAGCATTTT
TRBJ2-3	.	TRBV18	TRBD2	CASSPPSSGRGADTQYF	TGTGCCAGCTCACCACCGTCCAGCGGGAGAGGAGCAGATACGCAGTATTTT
TRBJ1-2	.	TRBV7-6	.	CASSLSSALGGAGGYTF	TGTGCCAGCAGCCTCTCTTCCGCGTTAGGGGGGGCGGGCGGCTACACCTTC
TRBJ1-4	.	TRBV6-2/TRBV6-3	TRBD1	CASSRTGDNEKLFF	TGTGCCAGCAGTCGGACAGGGGATAATGAAAAACTGTTTTTT
TRBJ2-6	.	TRBV28	TRBD1	CASPRGPGANVLTF	TGTGCCAGCCCCAGGGGGCCAGGGGCCAACGTCCTGACTTTC
TRBJ2-7	once	TRBV12-3/TRBV12-4	.	CASSQGSYEQYF	TGTGCCAGCAGCCAGGGGTCCTACGAGCAGTACTTC
TRBJ2-5	once	TRBV7-3	.	CASSSGQLQETQYF	TGTGCCAGCAGCTCCGGACAGTTACAAGAGACCCAGTACTTC
TRBJ2-3	.	TRBV11-2	.	CASTWRKADTQYF	TGTGCCAGCACCTGGAGGAAGGCAGATACGCAGTATTTT
TRBJ2-3	.	TRBV7-2	.	CASSPGRGTDTQYF	TGTGCCAGCAGCCCCGGGAGAGGTACAGATACGCAGTATTTT
TRBJ1-4	.	TRBV10-2	.	CASSEGGTNEKLFF	TGCGCCAGCAGTGAAGGGGGTACTAATGAAAAACTGTTTTTT
TRBJ1-4	.	TRBV6-5	.	CASSYSYSQNEKLFF	TGTGCCAGCAGTTACTCGTACAGCCAAAATGAAAAACTGTTTTTT
TRBJ1-4	.	TRBV25-1	.	CASSLGVGNEKLFF	TGTGCCAGCAGTTTAGGGGTTGGTAATGAAAAACTGTTTTTT
TRBJ2-4	few	TRBV7-3	.	CASSEGDIQYF	TGTGCCAGCAGCGAAGGGGACATTCAGTACTTC
TRBJ1-5	.	TRBV2	.	CASTAELGNQPQHF	TGTGCCAGCACAGCAGAACTAGGCAATCAGCCCCAGCATTTT
TRBJ1-1	once	TRBV6-2/TRBV6-3	.	CASSRHGGPSEAFF	TGTGCCAGCAGTCGCCACGGGGGACCCTCTGAAGCTTTCTTT
TRBJ2-3	.	TRBV6-6	.	CASTPVGTDTQYF	TGTGCCAGCACCCCGGTTGGCACAGATACGCAGTATTTT
TRBJ1-5	.	TRBV5-1	TRBD1	CASSSTGGLNQPQHF	TGCGCCAGCAGCTCGACAGGGGGCCTAAATCAGCCCCAGCATTTT
TRBJ1-4	.	TRBV7-2	.	CASSDGWGRNEKLFF	TGTGCCAGCAGCGACGGGTGGGGGCGGAATGAAAAACTGTTTTTT
TRBJ2-7	.	TRBV19	.	CASSTTGTDLYEQYF	TGTGCCAGTAGTACAACAGGGACGGATCTCTACGAGCAGTACTTC
TRBJ1-1	.	TRBV20-1	.	CSASQITRGNTEAFF	TGCAGTGCTAGTCAGATTACAAGGGGAAACACTGAAGCTTTCTTT
TRBJ1-1	.	TRBV11-2	.	CASSLLTEAFF	TGTGCCAGCAGCTTACTCACTGAAGCTTTCTTT
TRBJ2-7	.	TRBV9	TRBD1	CASSVGTGGTGEQYF	TGTGCCAGCAGCGTAGGGACAGGCGGTACGGGGGAGCAGTACTTC
TRBJ1-1	.	TRBV19	.	CASSSVRVAAFF	TGTGCCAGTAGTAGCGTCAGGGTCGCAGCTTTCTTT
TRBJ1-3	.	TRBV19	TRBD1	CASSKPTGFPGNTIYF	TGTGCCAGTAGTAAGCCGACAGGGTTTCCTGGAAACACCATATATTTT
TRBJ1-2	.	TRBV7-9	.	CASSRGGYGYTF	TGTGCCAGCAGCCGCGGAGGGTATGGCTACACCTTC
TRBJ1-5	.	TRBV6-6	TRBD1	CASSYRDRGEPQHF	TGTGCCAGCAGTTACAGGGACAGGGGTGAGCCCCAGCATTTT
TRBJ1-6	few	TRBV5-4	TRBD1	CASSPGTVNSPLHF	TGTGCCAGCAGTCCCGGGACAGTAAATTCACCCCTCCACTTT
TRBJ2-3	.	TRBV7-3	.	CASSLIPRQSTDTQYF	TGTGCCAGCAGCTTAATACCCCGACAGAGCACAGATACGCAGTATTTT
TRBJ2-7	.	TRBV18	.	CASSPQAGGATYEQYF	TGTGCCAGCTCACCACAGGCAGGAGGGGCAACCTACGAGCAGTACTTC
TRBJ1-1	.	TRBV4-1	.	CASSFRIMNTEAFF	TGCGCCAGCAGCTTCAGGATTATGAACACTGAAGCTTTCTTT